The 13 T cell receptor beta chains given below trace back to one sample, sequenced in a study of T cell repertoires in cytomegalovirus infection. TCRdb re-derived calls from the reads in MiXCR, one entry per CDR3 protein. Among over 150,000 distinct CDR3 sequences listed, approximately 20% were seen once. Sequencing was carried out using PBMCs. These receptors were collected from a human donor in good health (CMV status not recorded). Some clones in this sample may be carry-over from other donors' samples.

CDR3 coding DNA: TGTGCCAGCAGTTTACGTTCCGGATCCGGAAACACCATATATTTT. Its translation is CASSLRSGSGNTIYF. The chain is built from TRBV12-3 or TRBV12-4 and TRBJ1-3; D remains ambiguous. CDR3 length: 15 residues. V lost 2 bases and J lost 4, with 12 bases in between.

This clonotype was detected ten times or more. The J gene is TRBJ2-1, the V gene TRBV11-3, with unresolved D. The CDR3 is 17 amino acids. The germline gives CDR1 SGHNT, CDR2 YENEEA. The germline V and J ends were trimmed by 1 base and 3 bases, with 16 bases remaining between them. DNA of the CDR3: TGTGCCAGCAGCTTAGTAGGTATGGGAAGAAGCTACAATGAGCAGTTCTTC. Amino acid sequence: CASSLVGMGRSYNEQFF.

The chain uses TRBV5-5 and TRBJ2-5, with TRBD2 matching 7 bases. This CDR3 comprises 15 residues. Germline V gene lookup returns CDR1 SGHKS and CDR2 YYEKEE (reference sequence). The V gene end was trimmed by 0 bases and the J gene end by 2 bases; junction bases not matched to a gene: 4. This CDR3 reads CASSLAGLGQETQYF. The CDR3 bases are TGTGCCAGCAGCTTGGCCGGACTAGGGCAAGAGACCCAGTACTTC.

This clonotype was recorded once. A much larger clone differs by one base, so this may be a read error. The rearrangement links TRBV7-2 to TRBJ2-7, with D uncertain. Looked up from germline, CDR1 is SGHTA and CDR2 is FQGNSA. The CDR3 length is 15 residues. The germline V and J ends were trimmed by 5 bases and 2 bases, with 16 bases remaining between them. DNA of the CDR3: TGTGCCAGCAGCAACCTGCAGAGCAATCCCTACGAGCAGTACTTC. Its translation is CASSNLQSNPYEQYF.

This chain joins TRBV7-2 and TRBJ2-2; D is undetermined. This CDR3 comprises 13 residues. Trimming removed 5 bases from V and 4 bases from J, with 8 bases in between. In germline, CDR1 is SGHTA, CDR2 FQGNSA. This CDR3 reads CASSLPSTGELFF. The CDR3 bases are TGTGCCAGCAGCCTCCCCAGCACCGGGGAGCTGTTTTTT.

This clonotype was found many times. The rearrangement joins TRBV7-2 to TRBJ2-5; D unresolved. V shed 5 bases and J shed 5 bases, with 18 bases lying between them. This CDR3 is 15 amino acids long. Germline values: CDR1 SGHTA, CDR2 FQGNSA. The CDR3 nucleotides are TGTGCCAGCAGCCAAGCCCCCGGGTCTAGGGAGACCCAGTACTTC. It encodes CASSQAPGSRETQYF.

At least ten counts were recorded for this clonotype. The chain joins TRBV6-5 to TRBJ1-2, with D unresolved. CDR3 length: 14 residues. Trimming took 2 bases from V and 2 from J, leaving 9 bases between them. Germline V CDR1 and CDR2: MNHEY, SVGAGI. The CDR3 protein is CASSYTEGNYGYTF. The CDR3 DNA is TGTGCCAGCAGTTACACCGAGGGCAACTATGGCTACACCTTC.

This clonotype was counted many times. The chain is built from TRBV6-6 and TRBJ1-5; 9 nucleotides match TRBD1. The CDR3 spans 15 residues. Germline CDR1 is MNHNY and CDR2 is SVGAGI (reference sequence). Germline trimming cut 5 bases from V and 4 bases from J; bases unmatched to any gene: 6. The CDR3 DNA follows: TGTGCCAGCAGTCCTAGGGGGACAGGGAATCAGCCCCAGCATTTT. Translating it yields CASSPRGTGNQPQHF.

This clonotype was picked up a small number of times. The V call is TRBV28, the J call TRBJ2-7; 11 positions agree with TRBD1. The CDR3 runs to 17 residues. The trim removed 6 bases at V and 1 base at J, leaving 11 bases unmatched. Germline CDR1 is MDHEN and CDR2 is SYDVKM. CDR3 region: CASRGVGTGGFSYEQYF. The CDR3, as DNA: TGTGCCAGCAGGGGAGTCGGGACAGGGGGTTTTTCCTACGAGCAGTACTTC.

This clonotype was detected a few times. The gene calls are TRBV2 and TRBJ2-1; no definite D call. Germline lookup yields CDR1 SNHLY and CDR2 FYNNEI. CDR3 length equals 15 residues. The V gene lost 3 bases and the J gene lost 0 bases, with 9 bases spanning the gap. The CDR3 sequence is CASSERTGSYNEQFF. The CDR3, as DNA: TGTGCCAGCAGTGAGAGGACGGGCTCCTACAATGAGCAGTTCTTC.

V and J are TRBV20-1 and TRBJ2-7; tentatively, D is TRBD1 (6 bases). V lost 5 bases and J lost 6, with 17 bases in between. The germline gives CDR1 DFQATT, CDR2 SNEGSKA (reference sequence). This CDR3 is 13 amino acids long. CDR3 in amino acids: CSAVRPGASEQYF. The CDR3 coding sequence is TGCAGTGCTGTTAGGCCAGGGGCATCCGAGCAGTACTTC.

This chain uses TRBV19 with TRBJ2-2, with D possibly matching TRBD2 (5 bases). Germline CDR1 reads LNHDA; CDR2 reads SQIVND (reference sequence). This CDR3 is 17 amino acids long. V lost 6 bases, J lost 2 bases, and 19 bases lay in between. The CDR3 DNA is TGTGCCAGTAGCCAACCGCGACTAACTGTCAACACCGGGGAGCTGTTTTTT. It is translated as CASSQPRLTVNTGELFF.

The rearrangement links TRBV10-3 to TRBJ1-1; possible D gene TRBD1, 5 bases. Germline CDR1 reads ENHRY; CDR2 reads SYGVKD. The V and J ends lost 10 bases and 1 base respectively, with 10 bases between them. The CDR3 is 12 residues long. In nucleotides, the CDR3 is TGTGCCACTCGGACACCGAACACTGAAGCTTTCTTT. Protein product: CATRTPNTEAFF.